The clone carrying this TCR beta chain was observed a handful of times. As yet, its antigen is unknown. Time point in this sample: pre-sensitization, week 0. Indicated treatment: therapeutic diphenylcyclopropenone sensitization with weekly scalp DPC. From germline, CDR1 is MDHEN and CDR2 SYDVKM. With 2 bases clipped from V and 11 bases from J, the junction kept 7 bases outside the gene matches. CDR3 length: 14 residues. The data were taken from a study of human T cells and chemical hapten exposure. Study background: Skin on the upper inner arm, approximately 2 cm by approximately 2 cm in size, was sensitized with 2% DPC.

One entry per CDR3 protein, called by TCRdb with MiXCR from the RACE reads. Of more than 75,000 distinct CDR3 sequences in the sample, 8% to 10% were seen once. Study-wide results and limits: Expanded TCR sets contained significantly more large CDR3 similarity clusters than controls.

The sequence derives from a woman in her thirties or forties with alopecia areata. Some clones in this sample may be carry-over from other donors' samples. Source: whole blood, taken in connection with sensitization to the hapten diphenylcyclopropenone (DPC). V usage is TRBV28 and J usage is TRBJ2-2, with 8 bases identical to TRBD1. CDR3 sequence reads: CASSLLMDRDELFF. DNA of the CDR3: TGTGCCAGCAGTTTACTTATGGACAGGGATGAGCTGTTTTTT.